Described below is a single T cell receptor beta chain sequence and its context. Its antigen remains unidentified. This specimen belongs to a study of OX40 agonist ivuxolimab in advanced cancers. Study-level results: CD8+ T cells (on average) carried more expanded clones than CD4+ T cells.

Libraries were prepared by immunoSEQ multiplex PCR; TCRdb keeps only in-frame clonotypes and omits some of them. The sample has roughly 90,000 clones, approximately 90% seen once. Germline lookup yields CDR1 LNHDA and CDR2 SQIVND (reference sequence). This CDR3 is 15 amino acids long. V was shortened by 9 bases and J by 1 base, with 15 bases between the two germline ends. This specimen was CD4+ or CD8+ T cells sorted from blood, taken in a trial of the OX40 agonist ivuxolimab. The rearrangement links TRBV19 to TRBJ2-2; D perhaps matches TRBD1 (5 bases). The receptor was isolated from an adult with an advanced solid tumor such as melanoma, head and neck, liver or kidney cancer. The CDR3 loop is CASHKRQRNTGELFF. The CDR3 DNA reads TGTGCCAGCCACAAAAGACAGAGGAACACCGGGGAGCTGTTTTTT.